This TCR beta chain was observed in a study of long-term antiretroviral therapy in people with HIV. The run of the v3.0 immunoSEQ assay was at survey level. The protocol was immunoSEQ multiplex PCR, while the TCRdb copy is restricted to in-frame clones and leaves out a portion. The sample records 30,000 to 40,000 clones, around nine tenths being singletons. Samples held about 1-11 million cryopreserved PBMC before DNA extraction. Turning to this clone: Its antigen is still unknown.

The study's findings and limits: Versus controls, repertoires in people with HIV had narrower CDR3 length ranges.

The TCR comes from a man aged 18 to 29 with HIV. The sample here was unsorted PBMCs, taken 1.1 years after starting antiretroviral therapy.

The CDR3 protein is CASSQGKSGSSYNEQFF. In DNA form, the CDR3 reads TGTGCCAGCAGCCAAGGGAAAAGCGGGAGCTCCTACAATGAGCAGTTCTTC. The chain couples TRBV4-2 to TRBJ2-1, with TRBD2 identical over 8 bases. V lost 1 base to trimming and J lost 0 bases; unmatched junction nucleotides: 5. Germline V gene sequence: CDR1 LGHNA, CDR2 YNFKEQ. The CDR3 spans 17 residues.